This T cell receptor (beta chain) was identified during a study of type 1 regulatory T cells. Study observations and caveats: Compared with non-Tr1 cells, Tr1 cells showed a narrower TCR repertoire.

V gave up 1 base and J gave up 7 bases, with 11 bases separating them. This CDR3 spans 14 amino acids. Germline V gives CDR1 ENHRY, CDR2 SYGVKD. Remarks on this clonotype: Antigen: not known.

Each CDR3 protein gets one entry after TCRdb re-called the reads with MiXCR. The table shows 70,000 or so distinct CDR3 sequences, with more than 20% occurring only once. The rearrangement joins TRBV10-3 to TRBJ2-1, with D possibly matching TRBD2 (7 bases). This clonotype originated in a human donor in good health. The source material was cultured type 1 regulatory T (Tr1) cells, either the whole culture or a sorted fraction (not recorded which). The CDR3 here is CAISELGGGNEQFF. The CDR3 DNA sequence: TGTGCCATCAGTGAGTTAGGGGGAGGGAATGAGCAGTTCTTC.